A selection of T cell receptor beta chains follows, all from one sample in a study of read filtering for tumor transcriptome and immune sequencing. From the reads, TCRdb called clonotypes with MiXCR, one entry per CDR3 protein. The sample lists tens of thousands of distinct CDR3 sequences; approximately 14% were seen once. Specimen: a population of CD138-negative cells sorted from bone marrow. These receptor sequences come from a donor aged 40 or over with multiple myeloma. CDR3s include the opening cysteine and the closing phenylalanine or tryptophan. Each record gives: clone size, J gene, D gene, V gene, CDR3 DNA, CDR3 protein. The D gene is left open where the match is weak. The size field is filled for only some rows; it gives once, few, many or a size class.

. | TRBJ2-7 | TRBD1 | TRBV6-2/TRBV6-3 | TGTGCCAGCAGTTACCGCCGACAGGGGGCTGACGAGCAGTACTTC | CASSYRRQGADEQYF
many | TRBJ1-5 | . | TRBV6-2/TRBV6-3 | TGTGCCAGCAGGCCCTCCGCGGGGGTCCAGCATTTT | CASRPSAGVQHF
. | TRBJ2-2 | TRBD2 | TRBV28 | TGTGCCAGCAGTTCATACCGGACTAGCAGAAACACCGGGGAGCTGTTTTTT | CASSSYRTSRNTGELFF
. | TRBJ2-1 | . | TRBV14 | TGTGCCAGCAGCCAGAACAGGGAGATGGGGCAGTTCTTC | CASSQNREMGQFF
many | TRBJ2-1 | . | TRBV7-3 | TGTGCCAGCAGCGCCCTCGTGGTCGATGAGCAGTTCTTC | CASSALVVDEQFF
many | TRBJ2-1 | . | TRBV28 | TGTGCCAGCAGTTTAGTCTACAATGAGCAGTTCTTC | CASSLVYNEQFF
many | TRBJ2-3 | . | TRBV6-5 | TGTGCCAGCAGTTACTCTGACAGAGAAACAGATACGCAGTATTTT | CASSYSDRETDTQYF
few | TRBJ1-1 | . | TRBV5-6 | TGTGCCAGCAGCACGGGAGCGGGGAACACTGAAGCTTTCTTT | CASSTGAGNTEAFF
many | TRBJ2-7 | TRBD1 | TRBV2 | TGTGCCAGCAGTGGGACAGGGCACGAGCAGTACTTC | CASSGTGHEQYF
. | TRBJ2-6 | . | TRBV5-6 | TGTGCCAGCAGCTTGGAGGCCGGGGCCAACGTCCTGACTTTC | CASSLEAGANVLTF
many | TRBJ2-4 | . | TRBV3-1 | TGTGCCAGCAGCCAAGATATGATTGTGGACATTCAGTACTTC | CASSQDMIVDIQYF
many | TRBJ2-4 | . | TRBV19 | TGTGCCAGTACCCCTGGGGGAAAAAACATTCAGTACTTC | CASTPGGKNIQYF
. | TRBJ1-3 | . | TRBV20-1 | TGCAGTGCTAGTATCGATAATGGAAACACCATATATTTT | CSASIDNGNTIYF
many | TRBJ2-7 | . | TRBV11-1 | TGTGCCAGCAGCTTCGCCAGTTCCTACGAGCAGTACTTC | CASSFASSYEQYF
many | TRBJ1-1 | . | TRBV12-3/TRBV12-4 | TGTGCCAGCTGCCGTTCATCGGCGAACACTGAAGCTTTCTTT | CASCRSSANTEAFF
many | TRBJ1-5 | . | TRBV30 | TGTGCCTGGAGTCCTTATCTAGGGACAATGAATCAGCCCCAGCATTTT | CAWSPYLGTMNQPQHF
few | TRBJ1-3 | . | TRBV7-9 | TGTGCCAGCAGCTTGTCCTGGGACTCTGGAAACACCATATATTTT | CASSLSWDSGNTIYF
many | TRBJ1-1 | . | TRBV4-3 | TGCGCCAGCAGCCAAAGCCTGCATAGAGAGAAAGCTTTCTTT | CASSQSLHREKAFF
many | TRBJ2-5 | . | TRBV6-6 | TGTGCCAGCAGTAAGCCGGGGGTCCAAGAGACCCAGTACTTC | CASSKPGVQETQYF
few | TRBJ1-3 | . | TRBV11-2 | TGTGCCAGCAGCCCCCATTCTGGAAACACCATATATTTT | CASSPHSGNTIYF
many | TRBJ1-3 | . | TRBV10-3 | TGTGCCATCAGTGACTTCCGTCCGAGCGGAGGAAACACCATATATTTT | CAISDFRPSGGNTIYF
many | TRBJ2-5 | . | TRBV7-2 | TGTGCCAGCAGCTTAGGACCCCAGTCTGAGGGGACCCAGTACTTC | CASSLGPQSEGTQYF
many | TRBJ2-3 | . | TRBV11-2 | TGTGCCAGCAGCTTAGCTAGCACAGATACGCAGTATTTT | CASSLASTDTQYF
. | TRBJ1-1 | . | TRBV7-6 | TGTGCCAGCAGCCTTGAAGTGAACACTGAAGCTTTCTTT | CASSLEVNTEAFF
many | TRBJ2-3 | . | TRBV7-9 | TGTGCCAGCAGCTTTCTGGGACCTTCCACAGATACGCAGTATTTT | CASSFLGPSTDTQYF
many | TRBJ2-1 | . | TRBV29-1 | TGCAGCGTTGAAGCGACAAGCTCCTACAATGAGCAGTTCTTC | CSVEATSSYNEQFF
many | TRBJ2-7 | . | TRBV2 | TGTGCCAGCAGGGACAACCGGGAGTACTTC | CASRDNREYF
. | TRBJ1-5 | . | TRBV7-3 | TGTGCCAGCAGCATCAAATATAGGAGAGGGGATCAGCCCCAGCATTTT | CASSIKYRRGDQPQHF
many | TRBJ2-1 | TRBD1 | TRBV5-1 | TGCGCCAGCAGCGGGACAGGGAACCCCTACAATGAGCAGTTCTTC | CASSGTGNPYNEQFF
. | TRBJ2-7 | . | TRBV27 | TGTGCCAGCAGTAGTGGGGTGGCCTCCTACGAGCAGTACTTC | CASSSGVASYEQYF
many | TRBJ2-5 | . | TRBV11-2 | TGTGCCAGCAGCCGGGGGTACCAAGAGACCCAGTACTTC | CASSRGYQETQYF
many | TRBJ2-1 | . | TRBV6-2/TRBV6-3 | TGTGCCAGCAGTTACAGCACTGTCTACAATGAGCAGTTCTTC | CASSYSTVYNEQFF
many | TRBJ2-7 | . | TRBV5-4 | TGTGCCAGCAGCTTGACCCCGTCGGGCGAGCAGTACTTC | CASSLTPSGEQYF
many | TRBJ2-1 | TRBD2 | TRBV5-1 | TGCGCCAGCAGCTTCGCGACTAGCGGGGGGGCCTACAATGAGCAGTTCTTC | CASSFATSGGAYNEQFF
many | TRBJ2-7 | TRBD1 | TRBV24-1 | TGTGCCACCAGTGATCGGGACAGGGCCTACGAGCAGTACTTC | CATSDRDRAYEQYF
many | TRBJ1-1 | . | TRBV6-2/TRBV6-3 | TGTGCCAGCAGTTACGAGGGGCTAAGGTGGAACACTGAAGCTTTCTTT | CASSYEGLRWNTEAFF
many | TRBJ2-3 | TRBD2 | TRBV20-1 | TGCAGTGCGATCGGGACTAGCTCTAGCACAGATACGCAGTATTTT | CSAIGTSSSTDTQYF
many | TRBJ2-5 | . | TRBV15 | TGTGCCACAGGGGCAAGGGCTCTGGAGACCCAGTACTTC | CATGARALETQYF
many | TRBJ2-7 | . | TRBV3-1 | TGTGCCAGCAGCCAAGATCGTACCGGGCAAGAGCAGTACTTC | CASSQDRTGQEQYF
many | TRBJ1-5 | . | TRBV7-9 | TGTGCCGGCAGCTTAGCGGGACATCTCAATCAGCCCCAGCATTTT | CAGSLAGHLNQPQHF
many | TRBJ2-5 | TRBD2 | TRBV6-2/TRBV6-3 | TGTGCCAGCAGGCCCGGACTAGCGGGCTCAAGGAACTTC | CASRPGLAGSRNF
many | TRBJ2-3 | . | TRBV9 | TGTGCCAGCAGCGTAGGGGCTCCCACAGATACGCAGTATTTT | CASSVGAPTDTQYF
. | TRBJ1-2 | . | TRBV6-2/TRBV6-3 | TGTGCCAGCAGTTACCAAAGACATGGCTACACCTTC | CASSYQRHGYTF
many | TRBJ2-3 | . | TRBV28 | TGTGCCAGCACCCCAGCAGGGACTAGCACAGATACGCAGTATTTT | CASTPAGTSTDTQYF
many | TRBJ2-3 | . | TRBV20-1 | TGCAGTGCTAGGCCTGGAGGCCGGGCAGATACGCAGTATTTT | CSARPGGRADTQYF
many | TRBJ1-2 | . | TRBV10-3 | TGTGCCGTCAATGGGGGGAACAGATACTATGGCTACACCTTC | CAVNGGNRYYGYTF
. | TRBJ2-7 | . | TRBV5-1 | TGCGCCAGCAGCCTTGGTGGGGGGAAAGACGAGCAGTACTTC | CASSLGGGKDEQYF
. | TRBJ2-5 | TRBD1 | TRBV20-1 | TGCAGTGCCCCTCTCCCGACAGGGACGCAAGAGACCCAGTACTTC | CSAPLPTGTQETQYF
. | TRBJ2-2 | . | TRBV5-6 | TGTGCCAGCAGCCATCTCAGGAACACCGGGGAGCTGTTTTTT | CASSHLRNTGELFF
. | TRBJ2-6 | . | TRBV28 | TGTGCCAGCAGTTCTCCAGGGGTTAGTGGGGCCAACGTCCTGACTTTC | CASSSPGVSGANVLTF
. | TRBJ1-5 | . | TRBV7-2 | TGTGCCAGCAGCTCCGACTACGGGGGTTACAATCAGCCCCAGCATTTT | CASSSDYGGYNQPQHF
. | TRBJ2-1 | . | TRBV7-3 | TGTGCCATCAGGGCAACCGGGGGACGGCAGGTCTTC | CAIRATGGRQVF